Given below is one T cell receptor (beta chain) in context. The CDR3 contains 16 residues. Trimming left V 0 bases short and J 0 bases short, with 12 bases between. Germline V lookup: CDR1 SGHTA, CDR2 FQGNSA. These data come from a study of control samples from healthy donors and cancer patients. Clones were read by immunoSEQ multiplex PCR, and TCRdb kept only the in-frame ones, dropping some. The repertoire holds tens of thousands of clones, with more than 85% as singletons. This chain connects TRBV7-2 to TRBJ2-7, with TRBD2 as a possible D gene (6 bases). Sequenced: PBMCs. The sequence was collected from a man aged 35-49 years with colorectal cancer. The CDR3 sequence is CASSLASQGGSYEQYF. The CDR3 coding sequence is TGTGCCAGCAGCTTAGCGTCGCAGGGAGGCTCCTACGAGCAGTACTTC.